This record covers a single TCR beta chain. This table comes from immunoSEQ multiplex PCR, and its TCRdb copy is limited to in-frame clones, with some not included. The data contain about 200,000 clones, about 88% of them singletons. This sample was taken from a study of blood T cell repertoires in COVID-19. Study information: The study drew acute and convalescent COVID-19 samples from the United States, Italy and Spain.

The V gene's germline CDR1 is SGHRS and CDR2 YFSETQ. The V end lost 7 bases, the J end lost 1 base, and 8 bases lay between the germline ends. This CDR3 spans 12 amino acids. Individuals drawn from around 25 US areas were about 18 to 90 years old. Participants reported their clinical history, and cohort assignment relied on those reports. This TCR was recovered from a woman in her thirties who had been exposed to COVID-19. The rearrangement uses TRBV5-1 and TRBJ1-1, with a possible D match to TRBD1 (6 bases). The sequencing input was PBMCs or T cells enriched from blood (not recorded which). CDR3 sequence reads: CASGTKNTEAFF. Written as DNA, the CDR3 is TGCGCCAGCGGGACAAAGAACACTGAAGCTTTCTTT.